These T cell receptor beta chains were read from a single sample in a study of T cell repertoires in cytomegalovirus infection. Their recognized antigens are unknown. TCRdb reprocessed the reads via MiXCR and lists one record per CDR3 protein. Of some 130,000 distinct CDR3 sequences in the sample, 32% are singletons; the top ten hold roughly 51%. The source was CD8+ T cells from cultured PBMCs, collected from culture after CMV antigen stimulation. Receptor source: a human donor in good health (CMV status not recorded). Some clones in this sample may be carry-over from other donors' samples. The CDR3 runs from the conserved cysteine through the conserved F or W. A D gene is named only where the DNA matches it firmly. Not every row has a clone size; where given, it reads once, few, many or a size class.

clone_size | j_call | d_call | v_call | cdr3_nt | cdr3_aa
many | TRBJ2-5 | . | TRBV7-2 | TGTGCCAGCAGCTTAGGGAGGGTTTCAGGAGAGACCCAGTACTTC | CASSLGRVSGETQYF
few | TRBJ1-5 | . | TRBV5-6 | TGTGCCAGCAGCTTAGGTTCCCAGCCCCAGCATTTT | CASSLGSQPQHF
few | TRBJ2-7 | . | TRBV27 | TGTGCCAGCAGTTTATTGTCCGGCTACGAGCAGTACTTC | CASSLLSGYEQYF
. | TRBJ1-2 | . | TRBV27 | TGTGCCAGCAGTCCCGGGGTGGACTATGGCTACACCTTC | CASSPGVDYGYTF
. | TRBJ2-7 | TRBD2 | TRBV4-1 | TGCGCCAGCAGCCTCAAGGGGGGTAGCGGGGGGGCTGGAGGCTACGAGCAGTACTTC | CASSLKGGSGGAGGYEQYF
. | TRBJ2-1 | . | TRBV9 | TGTGCCAGCAGCGACCGGGACGGCCCCTGGAATGAGCAGTTCTTC | CASSDRDGPWNEQFF
. | TRBJ2-3 | TRBD2 | TRBV5-4 | TGTGCCAGCAGCCCCTACGCCCTAGCGGGGGGCGGGCGGAGCACAGATACGCAGTATTTT | CASSPYALAGGGRSTDTQYF
. | TRBJ2-7 | . | TRBV27 | TGTGCCAGCAGTTTTTCCAGTACCTACGAGCAGTACTTC | CASSFSSTYEQYF
. | TRBJ2-5 | . | TRBV7-6 | TGTGCCAGCAGCCCAGGGACCCCGGGGACCCAGTACTTC | CASSPGTPGTQYF
. | TRBJ2-2 | . | TRBV4-1 | TGCGCCACGACTAGGGCTGCGAACACCGGGGAGCTGTTTTTT | CATTRAANTGELFF
. | TRBJ2-5 | TRBD1 | TRBV20-1 | TGCAGTGCCAGGGCGGACAGGGGGCTGGGATGGGAGACCCAGTACTTC | CSARADRGLGWETQYF
few | TRBJ2-3 | . | TRBV24-1 | TGTGCCACCAGTGACTGGACTGACACAGATACGCAGTATTTT | CATSDWTDTDTQYF
. | TRBJ2-3 | . | TRBV11-2 | TGTGCCAGCAGCAGGGGCCCCACAGATACGCAGTATTTT | CASSRGPTDTQYF
. | TRBJ1-5 | . | TRBV5-5 | TGTGCCAGCAGCTTGGTATTGGGGTCCAATCAGCCCCAGCATTTT | CASSLVLGSNQPQHF
. | TRBJ1-1 | . | TRBV4-1 | TGCGCCAGCAGCCAAGACGGCAGCTGGAACACTGAAGCTTTCTTT | CASSQDGSWNTEAFF
. | TRBJ2-1 | . | TRBV15 | TGTGCCACCAGTCACAGAGACCTCCACAATGAGCAGTTCTTC | CATSHRDLHNEQFF
. | TRBJ2-3 | TRBD1 | TRBV6-5 | TGTGCCAGCAGTTTAGGGCAGGGGGCTCCGCAGTATTTT | CASSLGQGAPQYF
few | TRBJ2-2 | . | TRBV19 | TGTGCCAGTAGTATTATGGGGGCTAACACCGGGGAGCTGTTTTTT | CASSIMGANTGELFF
. | TRBJ1-5 | . | TRBV19 | TGTGCCAGTAGTCCTGGCTATCAGCCCCAGCATTTT | CASSPGYQPQHF
. | TRBJ2-1 | . | TRBV28 | TGTGCCAGCACTCCCCAGGTCAGGCCCTACAATGAGCAGTTCTTC | CASTPQVRPYNEQFF
. | TRBJ2-1 | TRBD1 | TRBV6-2/TRBV6-3 | TGTGCCAGCAGTTACTCACCTCTCTCGACGACAGGGGTCTACCATGAGCAGTTCTTC | CASSYSPLSTTGVYHEQFF
few | TRBJ2-4 | . | TRBV29-1 | TGCAGCGTTGAAGAGGCTCGGGCCTTAGCCAAAAACATTCAGTACTTC | CSVEEARALAKNIQYF
. | TRBJ1-1 | . | TRBV9 | TGTGCCAGCAGCGACGAGGGACGGCGGGACCCTGGGACTGAAGCTTTCTTT | CASSDEGRRDPGTEAFF
. | TRBJ2-7 | . | TRBV2 | TGTGCCAGCCAGGGCAGCGCCTACGAGCAGTACTTC | CASQGSAYEQYF
few | TRBJ1-2 | . | TRBV7-6 | TGTGCCAGCAGCCCTGAGGCGGGGGCAGGCTATGGCTACACCTTC | CASSPEAGAGYGYTF
many | TRBJ1-1 | TRBD1 | TRBV19 | TGTGCCAGCACAAGACAGGGGGCAGGGACTGAAGCTTTCTTT | CASTRQGAGTEAFF
. | TRBJ2-5 | TRBD2 | TRBV6-5 | TGTGCCAGCAGTCTTGGACTAGCGGTGGAGACCCAGTACTTC | CASSLGLAVETQYF
. | TRBJ2-1 | TRBD2 | TRBV19 | TGTGCCAGTAGTTCCGGACTAGCGGGGGGATTCGATGAGCAGTTCTTC | CASSSGLAGGFDEQFF
. | TRBJ2-2 | TRBD1 | TRBV6-5 | TGTGCCAGCACCACCCGTGGGACAGGGGGCGCCGGGGAGCTGTTTTTT | CASTTRGTGGAGELFF
. | TRBJ1-1 | . | TRBV5-1 | TGCGCCAGCAGCTTAGAAGCACCGGTATACACTGAAGCTTTCTTT | CASSLEAPVYTEAFF
many | TRBJ1-1 | TRBD1 | TRBV29-1 | TGCAGCGTGACAGGGCGGTACACCAACACTGAAGCTTTCTTT | CSVTGRYTNTEAFF
many | TRBJ2-2 | TRBD1 | TRBV11-1 | TGTGCCAGCAGCCACGGGACAGCCGGGGAGCTGTTTTTT | CASSHGTAGELFF
. | TRBJ2-7 | TRBD1 | TRBV18 | TGTGCCAGCTCCGATGGACAGGGGGCCTACGAGCAGTACTTC | CASSDGQGAYEQYF
few | TRBJ1-1 | . | TRBV10-3 | TGTGCCATCAGTCTCGGGGACACTGAAGCTTTCTTT | CAISLGDTEAFF
once | TRBJ2-1 | . | TRBV7-6 | TGTGCCAGCAGCTCCCCCTCAGGGTGGGCCTACAATGAGCAGTTCTTC | CASSSPSGWAYNEQFF
few | TRBJ2-5 | . | TRBV7-9 | TGTGCCAGCAGCCCGACAGTTCAAGAGACCCAGTACTTC | CASSPTVQETQYF
. | TRBJ2-3 | . | TRBV7-9 | TGTGCCAGCAACTCGTACGAATCTAGCACAGATACGCAGTATTTT | CASNSYESSTDTQYF
once | TRBJ1-6 | . | TRBV5-1 | TGCGCCAGCAGCTTGGGTCAGGGGCATTCACCCCTCCACTTT | CASSLGQGHSPLHF
. | TRBJ1-3 | . | TRBV6-5 | TGTGCCAGCAGTACCAGGGGTTCTGGAAACACCATATATTTT | CASSTRGSGNTIYF
. | TRBJ2-5 | . | TRBV7-9 | TGTGCCAGCAGCCACCCCCGGTCTAAAGAGACCCAGTACTTC | CASSHPRSKETQYF